These T cell receptor beta chains were read from a single sample in a study of blood T cell repertoires in COVID-19. Some clones are missing from TCRdb's copy, which holds only in-frame ones; the method was immunoSEQ multiplex PCR. The table shows about 330,000 clones, with over 75% occurring only once. Sequenced material: PBMCs or T cells enriched from blood (not recorded which). The origin of the receptors is a man aged 25 to 45 who had recovered from COVID-19. Each CDR3 is given with its conserved first and last residue. A D gene is named only where the DNA matches it firmly. Rows give clone size only sometimes, using once, few, many, or a class for an expanded clone.

16	TRBD2	TRBV6-5	TRBJ2-1	NA	CASSSSGTSPYNEQFF	TGTGCCAGCAGTTCTTCCGGGACTAGCCCCTACAATGAGCAGTTCTTC
14	NA	TRBV28	TRBJ1-2	few	CASSLWTANYGYTF	TGTGCCAGCAGTTTATGGACAGCTAACTATGGCTACACCTTC
17	NA	TRBV5-1	TRBJ1-6	NA	CASSLAAGTSYNSPLHF	TGCGCCAGCAGCTTGGCCGCGGGAACCTCCTATAATTCACCCCTCCACTTT
14	NA	TRBV10-3	TRBJ2-7	NA	CAISEKSGSYEQYF	TGTGCCATCAGTGAGAAATCCGGCTCCTACGAGCAGTACTTC
15	TRBD1	TRBV27	TRBJ2-3	NA	CASSPRDSSLNTQYF	TGTGCCAGCAGTCCAAGGGACAGCTCTTTGAATACGCAGTATTTT
15	TRBD1	TRBV6-5	TRBJ2-7	once	CASSSPGTGVRKQYF	TGTGCCAGCAGTTCTCCCGGGACAGGGGTTCGGAAGCAGTACTTC
13	NA	TRBV29-1	TRBJ2-1	NA	CSVEQLVKNEQFF	TGCAGCGTTGAACAACTAGTGAAGAATGAGCAGTTCTTC
16	TRBD1	TRBV18	TRBJ1-1	NA	CASSPPKGAADTEAFF	TGTGCCAGCTCACCACCTAAGGGGGCGGCGGACACTGAAGCTTTCTTT
15	NA	TRBV2	TRBJ2-1	few	CASSEGGVGYNEQFF	TGTGCCAGCAGTGAAGGGGGCGTCGGTTACAATGAGCAGTTCTTC
17	TRBD2	TRBV27	TRBJ2-1	once	CASPSALAGGLYNEQFF	TGTGCCAGCCCCTCAGCCCTAGCGGGGGGGCTATACAATGAGCAGTTCTTC
15	NA	TRBV19	TRBJ1-5	NA	CASSIVGVGDQPQHF	TGTGCCAGTAGTATAGTCGGGGTGGGCGATCAGCCCCAGCATTTT
15	TRBD2	TRBV6-5	TRBJ2-5	NA	CASSWAGGLQETQYF	TGTGCCAGCAGTTGGGCGGGGGGGCTTCAAGAGACCCAGTACTTC
16	TRBD1	TRBV5-1	TRBJ1-4	NA	CASSPGTVATNEKLFF	TGCGCCAGCAGCCCCGGGACAGTTGCAACTAATGAAAAACTGTTTTTT
16	TRBD2	TRBV11-2	TRBJ2-5	NA	CASSLDGGGAKETQYF	TGTGCCAGCAGCTTAGATGGCGGGGGGGCCAAAGAGACCCAGTACTTC
16	NA	TRBV24-1	TRBJ2-1	NA	CATSDLSRGPYNEQFF	TGTGCCACCAGTGATTTATCCAGGGGACCCTACAATGAGCAGTTCTTC
13	TRBD1	TRBV12-3/TRBV12-4	TRBJ1-1	NA	CASTQTGDTEAFF	TGTGCCAGCACCCAGACAGGGGACACTGAAGCTTTCTTT